The TCR beta chain under discussion was sequenced for a study of early T cells in non-severe SARS-CoV-2 infection. Findings and limits, study-wide: Missing private and CD4 specificities, VDJdb matching favored anti-spike CD8 responses.

The germline V gene encodes CDR1 SGHNT and CDR2 YYREEE (reference sequence). This CDR3 has 15 amino acids. The V end was cut by 7 bases, the J end by 2 bases, with 13 bases between. For this clonotype: Its antigen remains unknown.

Researchers attached unique molecular identifiers to individual cDNA molecules. TCRdb re-analysed the 5' RACE reads in MiXCR, keeping a single row per CDR3 protein. Found here are around 50,000 distinct CDR3 sequences, 12% of them singletons; the top ten hold 9.1%. Sequenced sample: whole blood. This chain connects TRBV5-4 to TRBJ1-6; D gene ambiguous. The origin of this receptor is an adult who was a healthcare worker with PCR-confirmed SARS-CoV-2 infection or an uninfected control (not recorded which). CDR3 sequence reads: CASRSDPTYNSPLHF. Written as DNA, the CDR3 is TGTGCCAGCCGGAGCGACCCAACCTATAATTCACCCCTCCACTTT.